What follows are 13 T cell receptor beta chains derived from one specimen sequenced in a study of identical twins (dated by TCRdb to 2016 to 2018). The library came from 5' RACE. TCRdb lists the instrument as Illumina HiSeq 2000. In-frame beta chains were kept once TCRdb had trimmed the public reads at Q25 with fastp and called clones with MiXCR. Entries that share a CDR3 protein sequence are merged under the most common genes and DNA. Recorded for this sample are around 280,000 distinct CDR3 sequences; under 9.5% of them occurred a single time. Together, the top ten hold less than 2.5% of the sample. These data were also filed under a second study, of yellow fever vaccine responses in identical twins.

Sequenced: memory (CD45RO+) T cells sorted from blood. Read against the paper, the sample's cell subset or site label means: CD45RO+ enriched T cells. The receptor set was obtained from a woman aged 18-30 years in good health.

Remarks on this clonotype: A much larger clone differs by one base, so this may be a read error. The rearrangement uses TRBV3-1 and TRBJ2-3; TRBD1 agrees at 8 bases. The J call is uncertain, as TRBJ1-5 better fits the DNA end. CDR1 and CDR2 (germline): LGHDT, YNNKEL (reference sequence). The CDR3 covers 13 residues. The chain's CDR3 is CASSQGGRDRQHF. The CDR3 bases are TGTGCCAGCAGCCAAGGGGGCCGGGACAGGCAGCATTTT.

In its sample, this clonotype was seen many times. The chain recombines TRBV11-2 with TRBJ2-3; the match to TRBD2 covers 8 bases. The germline CDR1 and CDR2 sequences are SGHAT and FQNNGV. This CDR3 has 15 residues. V was clipped by 5 bases and J by 1 base; unmatched bases: 5. The CDR3 region has the DNA TGTGCCAGCAGCCCCCCGACTAGCGGCACAGATACGCAGTATTTT. Amino acid sequence: CASSPPTSGTDTQYF.

Many counts were recorded for this clonotype. CDR3 nucleotides: TGCGCCAGCAGCTCTTGGGACAGCCTAGTTGACCCCCTCCACTTT. This gives the protein CASSSWDSLVDPLHF. V and J are TRBV5-1 and TRBJ1-6; 7 positions agree with TRBD1. The length of the CDR3 is 15 residues. The V and J ends lost 3 bases and 13 bases, in that order; junction bases with no gene match: 13. Germline CDR1 and CDR2: SGHRS and YFSETQ. Full variable domain (remainder filled in from reference TRBV5-1 and TRBJ1-6): KAGVTQTPRYLIKTRGQQVTLSCSPISGHRSVSWYQQTPGQGLQFLFEYFSETQRNKGNFPGRFSGRQFSNSRSEMNVSTLELGDSALYLCASSSWDSLVDPLHFGNGTRLTVT.

The J gene is TRBJ2-1, the V gene TRBV27, with 13 bases aligning to TRBD2. The CDR3 consists of 15 residues. V trimming: 3 bases; J trimming: 7 bases; junction bases outside the gene matches: 3. The V gene's germline CDR1 is MNHEY and CDR2 SMNVEV (reference sequence). The CDR3 coding sequence is TGTGCCAGCAGTTTTACTAGCGGGAGGGGTAATGAGCAGTTCTTC. It is translated as CASSFTSGRGNEQFF.

The chain couples TRBV12-3 or TRBV12-4 to TRBJ1-4, with D unresolved. The CDR3 is made up of 12 amino acids. With 6 bases removed from V and 4 bases from J, the gap between germline ends came to 6 bases. The CDR3 region has the DNA TGTGCCAGCAGGGGGTATAATGAAAAACTGTTTTTT. Protein product: CASRGYNEKLFF.

The chain links TRBV5-1 to TRBJ1-6, with D tentatively TRBD1 (5 bases). Germline V gives CDR1 SGHRS, CDR2 YFSETQ. Trimming cost V 1 base and J 2 bases, with 7 bases left between them. This CDR3 spans 15 amino acids. The CDR3 DNA reads as TGCGCCAGCAGCTTGTGGGGCACCTATAATTCACCCCTCCACTTT. It translates to CASSLWGTYNSPLHF.

V gene TRBV5-1 combines with J gene TRBJ1-2, with 8 bases matching TRBD1. V shed 3 bases, J shed 3 bases, and the junction held 4 bases outside the gene matches. Germline V gene lookup returns CDR1 SGHRS and CDR2 YFSETQ. This CDR3 spans 14 amino acids. The CDR3 DNA sequence: TGCGCCAGCAGCTCTCAGGGGGCTGACTATGGCTACACCTTC. Translation: CASSSQGADYGYTF.

This clonotype was observed a few times. This chain joins TRBV4-1 and TRBJ2-7; 9 bases align to TRBD1. V lost 4 bases and J lost 5; bases outside the gene matches: 6. The germline gives CDR1 MGHRA, CDR2 YSYEKL. The CDR3 totals 14 residues. Here the CDR3 reads CASSPLGQGNEQYF. The CDR3 DNA follows: TGCGCCAGCAGCCCCCTCGGACAGGGGAACGAGCAGTACTTC.

The V gene is TRBV19, the J gene TRBJ2-7, with 7 nucleotides matching TRBD1. Germline values: CDR1 LNHDA, CDR2 SQIVND (reference sequence). Unmatched junction bases numbered 3, after V lost 5 bases and J lost 2 bases. The CDR3 is 13 amino acids. The DNA for the CDR3 is TGTGCCAGTAGTTCAGGGGGAACCTACGAGCAGTACTTC. Translation gives CASSSGGTYEQYF.

The chain couples TRBV7-6 to TRBJ2-1, with 10 positions matching TRBD2. Unmatched junction bases numbered 9, after V lost 5 bases and J lost 2 bases. Germline CDR1 SGHVS, CDR2 FNYEAQ. This CDR3 is built from 17 residues. CDR3 loop: CASSPSGGTSAYNEQFF. The DNA for the CDR3 is TGTGCCAGCAGCCCCAGCGGCGGGACTAGCGCCTACAATGAGCAGTTCTTC.

There are a few counts of this clonotype. V usage is TRBV19 and J usage is TRBJ2-3; D is ambiguous. This CDR3 spans 14 amino acids. Germline CDR1 and CDR2: LNHDA and SQIVND (reference sequence). Trimming removed 3 bases from V and 2 bases from J, with 9 bases in between. CDR3 loop: CASSISGLTDTQYF. The CDR3 region has the DNA TGTGCCAGTAGTATCTCCGGGCTCACAGATACGCAGTATTTT.

The rearrangement uses TRBV27 and TRBJ2-7; weak D call: TRBD1 (5 bases). Between the trimmed V and J ends, which lost 3 bases and 7 bases, there was a span of 13 bases. Germline lookup yields CDR1 MNHEY and CDR2 SMNVEV (reference sequence). The CDR3 covers 13 residues. The CDR3: CASSFGAQGEQYF. The CDR3 coding sequence is TGTGCCAGCAGTTTTGGGGCCCAAGGTGAGCAGTACTTC.

The chain employs TRBV12-3 or TRBV12-4 and TRBJ2-2, with a weak D call TRBD2 (5 bases). Trimming cost V 7 bases and J 2 bases, with 14 bases left between them. The CDR3 is made up of 15 amino acids. CDR3 protein: CASTQRELNTGELFF. For the CDR3, the DNA is TGTGCCAGCACACAAAGGGAGCTTAACACCGGGGAGCTGTTTTTT.